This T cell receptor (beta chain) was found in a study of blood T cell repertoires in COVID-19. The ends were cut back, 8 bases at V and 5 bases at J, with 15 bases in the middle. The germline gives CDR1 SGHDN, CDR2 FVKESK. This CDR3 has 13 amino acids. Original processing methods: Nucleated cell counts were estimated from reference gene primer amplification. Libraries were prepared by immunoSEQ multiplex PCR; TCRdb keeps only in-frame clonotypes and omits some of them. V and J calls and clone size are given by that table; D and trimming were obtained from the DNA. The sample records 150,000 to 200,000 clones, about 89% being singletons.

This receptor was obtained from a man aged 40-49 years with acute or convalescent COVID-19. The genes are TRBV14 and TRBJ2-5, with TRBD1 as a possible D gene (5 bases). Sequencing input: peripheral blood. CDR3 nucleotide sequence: TGTGCCAGCGGAACTTTGAAGGGGGAGACCCAGTACTTC. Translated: CASGTLKGETQYF.